This entry lists 20 T cell receptor beta chains sequenced from one sample in a study of identical twins. From the 5' RACE reads, TCRdb called clonotypes with MiXCR, one entry per CDR3 protein. The sample gives around 670,000 distinct CDR3 sequences, less than 7% of which show up once; around 1.7% is in the top ten. Sequenced material: naive T cells sorted from blood. All receptors come from a man aged 18 to 29 in good health.

This clonotype was seen more than once but under ten times. The chain joins TRBV7-9 to TRBJ1-3; no clear D. V was trimmed by 3 bases and J by 6 bases, leaving 15 bases between them. The germline V gene has CDR1 SEHNR and CDR2 FQNEAQ (reference sequence). This CDR3 spans 15 amino acids. CDR3 region: CASSFSLRIENTIYF. In nucleotides, the CDR3 is TGTGCCAGCAGCTTTTCTCTTCGGATCGAAAACACCATATATTTT. Complete variable domain (other parts from reference TRBV7-9 and TRBJ1-3): DTGVSQNPRHKITKRGQNVTFRCDPISEHNRLYWYRQTLGQGPEFLTYFQNEAQLEKSRLLSDRFSAERPKGSFSTLEIQRTEQGDSAMYLCASSFSLRIENTIYFGEGSWLTVV.

At least ten counts were recorded for this clonotype. The chain carries TRBV12-3 or TRBV12-4 and TRBJ2-1; weak D call: TRBD2 (6 bases). The CDR3 consists of 14 residues. Trimming stripped 5 bases from V and 4 bases from J, with 12 bases between. The CDR3, as DNA: TGTGCCAGCAGTGAGGGACTCGGGTACAATGAGCAGTTCTTC. Its protein product is CASSEGLGYNEQFF.

This clonotype showed up just a few times. The chain uses TRBV5-1 and TRBJ2-1; perhaps TRBD1 as D (5 bases). The CDR3 extends over 15 amino acids. Germline V gives CDR1 SGHRS, CDR2 YFSETQ. Trimming shortened V by 4 bases and J by 3 bases, and 14 bases separated the two germline ends. The CDR3 DNA reads TGCGCCAGCAGCCTAGGGCAGGACATCTACAATGAGCAGTTCTTC. This gives the protein CASSLGQDIYNEQFF.

J is TRBJ2-3 and V is TRBV5-1, with D perhaps TRBD1 or TRBD2 (5 bases each). Germline loops: CDR1 SGHRS, CDR2 YFSETQ. V shed 2 bases and J shed 5 bases, with 15 bases lying between them. The CDR3 length is 15 residues. DNA for the CDR3: TGCGCCAGCAGCTTTGCGCGAGGGACCCGAGATACGCAGTATTTT. Residues: CASSFARGTRDTQYF.

This clonotype has just a few counts. The chain links TRBV20-1 to TRBJ2-7, with TRBD2 matching 13 bases. The V gene end was trimmed by 6 bases and the J gene end by 6 bases; junction bases not matched to a gene: 5. Germline CDR1 and CDR2: DFQATT and SNEGSKA (reference sequence). CDR3 length: 13 amino acids. The CDR3 sequence is CSAILAGGPEQYF. Written as DNA, the CDR3 is TGCAGTGCCATACTAGCGGGAGGGCCCGAGCAGTACTTC.

The chain employs TRBV7-8 and TRBJ2-5; no firm D call. Germline V gene sequence: CDR1 SGHVS, CDR2 FQNEAQ. This CDR3 is 16 amino acids long. V lost 1 base to trimming and J lost 6 bases, with 18 bases between them. The CDR3 bases are TGTGCCAGCAGCTTAGTTTGGCACTCCTTTGGGAAGACCCAGTACTTC. Its protein is CASSLVWHSFGKTQYF.

This chain links TRBV27 with TRBJ2-3; 8 bases match TRBD2. CDR1 MNHEY and CDR2 SMNVEV come from the germline V gene (reference sequence). V shed 6 bases, J shed 4 bases, and the junction held 12 bases outside the gene matches. This CDR3 is built from 16 residues. This chain's CDR3 is CASRAGLEGGADTQYF. CDR3 nucleotides: TGTGCCAGCAGAGCGGGACTAGAGGGAGGAGCAGATACGCAGTATTTT.

This clonotype was seen at least ten times. The chain combines TRBV24-1 with TRBJ2-1; D is perhaps TRBD1 (6 bases). The CDR3 has 15 residues. Trimming stripped 0 bases from V and 6 bases from J, with 11 bases between. Per the germline V gene, CDR1 is KGHDR and CDR2 is SFDVKD. This CDR3 is CATSDLQGFGNEQFF. The CDR3 DNA follows: TGTGCCACCAGTGATTTGCAGGGGTTCGGCAATGAGCAGTTCTTC.

This clonotype was counted ten times or more. The chain employs TRBV12-3 or TRBV12-4 and TRBJ2-7; 7 bases agree with TRBD2. The V gene end was trimmed by 3 bases and the J gene end by 3 bases; junction bases not matched to a gene: 2. The CDR3 is 13 amino acids. The chain's CDR3 is CASSLGLRYEQYF. CDR3 in DNA: TGTGCCAGCAGTTTGGGACTACGCTACGAGCAGTACTTC.

This clonotype has ten or more counts. The chain has TRBV20-1 and TRBJ2-1; TRBD2 is a possible D gene (5 bases). V lost 2 bases and J 1 base, leaving 12 bases between the germline ends. The germline gives CDR1 DFQATT, CDR2 SNEGSKA (reference sequence). The CDR3 runs to 15 residues. The CDR3: CSARLLGESYNEQFF. DNA of the CDR3: TGCAGTGCTAGATTACTTGGGGAGTCCTACAATGAGCAGTTCTTC.

This chain connects TRBV28 to TRBJ2-7, with 7 bases fitting TRBD2. Germline CDR1 reads MDHEN; CDR2 reads SYDVKM. The CDR3 has 15 amino acids. Unmatched junction bases numbered 11, after V lost 7 bases and J lost 2 bases. This CDR3 reads CASTPPNRGAYEQYF. The CDR3 DNA reads as TGTGCCAGCACTCCTCCGAACCGGGGGGCCTACGAGCAGTACTTC.

V usage is TRBV28 and J usage is TRBJ2-1; 11 nucleotides match TRBD2. V was pared by 3 bases and J by 0 bases, with 10 bases of the junction left unmatched. Germline values: CDR1 MDHEN, CDR2 SYDVKM. The CDR3 contains 19 residues. Written as DNA, the CDR3 is TGTGCCAGCAGTTTTTCGATTAGCGGGAGGGTGGGCTCCTACAATGAGCAGTTCTTC. Protein sequence: CASSFSISGRVGSYNEQFF.

This clonotype has a count of ten or more. V is TRBV20-1 and J is TRBJ2-5, with D unresolved. This CDR3 comprises 10 residues. Germline V gene data show CDR1 as DFQATT and CDR2 as SNEGSKA (reference sequence). CDR3 DNA sequence: TGCAGGGTGGACCGGGAGACCCAGTACTTC. This gives the protein CRVDRETQYF.

This chain uses TRBV3-1 with TRBJ2-1; D is unclear. Germline CDR1 is LGHDT and CDR2 is YNNKEL (reference sequence). The CDR3 length is 13 residues. V was clipped by 2 bases and J by 6 bases, with 8 bases between them. CDR3 in amino acids: CASSQRSPNEQFF. The CDR3 DNA is TGTGCCAGCAGCCAACGTTCCCCCAATGAGCAGTTCTTC.

This clonotype was seen repeatedly, ten times or more. V and J are TRBV5-5 and TRBJ2-2; D may match TRBD1 or TRBD2 (6 bases each). V shed 4 bases and J shed 4 bases, with 14 bases lying between them. The germline CDR1 and CDR2 sequences are SGHKS and YYEKEE (reference sequence). This CDR3 is 15 amino acids long. CDR3 protein: CASSPGARITGELFF. DNA for the CDR3: TGTGCCAGCAGCCCGGGGGCTAGGATCACCGGGGAGCTGTTTTTT.

The chain employs TRBV12-3 or TRBV12-4 and TRBJ2-6; D might be TRBD1 or TRBD2, each matching 5 bases. V was trimmed by 7 bases and J by 0 bases, leaving 13 bases between them. CDR3 length equals 16 residues. CDR3 sequence: CASNPGRYSGANVLTF. DNA of the CDR3: TGTGCCAGCAACCCGGGACGCTACTCTGGGGCCAACGTCCTGACTTTC.

This clonotype was counted only a few times. V is TRBV12-3 or TRBV12-4 and J is TRBJ1-4; no reliable D call. The CDR3 is 17 residues long. The V end lost 2 bases, the J end lost 0 bases, and 13 bases lay between the germline ends. CDR3 sequence: CASSLRVLSATNEKLFF. For the CDR3, the DNA is TGTGCCAGCAGTTTAAGGGTCCTCTCTGCAACTAATGAAAAACTGTTTTTT.

This clonotype was recorded many times. This sequence joins TRBV20-1 and TRBJ1-6, with a weak D call TRBD1 (6 bases). The CDR3 sequence is 13 residues long. CDR1 DFQATT and CDR2 SNEGSKA come from the germline V gene (reference sequence). V dropped 1 base and J dropped 19 bases, with 20 bases sitting between them. CDR3 region: CSARGDKGPSGHF. CDR3 DNA sequence: TGCAGTGCTAGAGGGGACAAGGGGCCCTCAGGGCACTTT.

The rearrangement uses TRBV5-1 and TRBJ2-1, with 8 bases matching TRBD1. Germline assignment: CDR1 SGHRS and CDR2 YFSETQ. The CDR3 sequence is 13 residues long. The V gene end was trimmed by 6 bases and the J gene end by 4 bases; junction bases not matched to a gene: 3. The CDR3 sequence is CASNRDRYNEQFF. The DNA for the CDR3 is TGCGCCAGCAACCGGGACAGGTACAATGAGCAGTTCTTC.

Only a few counts were recorded for this clonotype. This chain uses TRBV2 with TRBJ2-1; TRBD2 agrees at 13 bases. Germline-derived CDR1 and CDR2 are SNHLY and FYNNEI. This CDR3 region has 16 residues. V lost 4 bases to trimming and J lost 4 bases; unmatched junction nucleotides: 4. DNA of the CDR3: TGTGCCAGCAGTGGGACTAGCGGGAGTACATACAATGAGCAGTTCTTC. This gives the protein CASSGTSGSTYNEQFF.